Below, one TCR beta chain is given with its context. What it recognizes is unknown. Into CD45RA+ naive and CD45RA-negative memory subsets, the CD4+ cells were split. Generated by immunoSEQ multiplex PCR, the TCRdb table keeps only in-frame clones and is missing some. The repertoire holds more than 2,000,000 clones, with over 85% as singletons. The sample originates from a study of shared clonotypes between healthy human individuals. Per the germline V gene, CDR1 is MNHEY and CDR2 is SMNVEV (reference sequence). V shed 5 bases and J 1 base; nucleotides not matched to a gene: 3. This CDR3 has 15 residues. Whole-study results and caveats: Across a few donors, naive CD4 shared approximately 4.5%, naive CD8 around 4%, memory CD4 more than 2%, memory CD8 about 0.38%.

The chain has TRBV27 and TRBJ2-7; 12 bases agree with TRBD2. Input material: naive CD4+ T cells from PBMCs. Subset of the sample: CD45RA+ positively selected. The TCR originated in a young man in good health. Some clones in this sample may be carry-over from other donors' samples. This CDR3 reads CASSQLAGGSYEQYF. CDR3 DNA sequence: TGTGCCAGCAGTCAACTAGCGGGAGGTTCCTACGAGCAGTACTTC.